The clone carrying this TCR beta chain was recorded a few times. Its cognate antigen is unknown. The record originates from a study of Graves' ophthalmopathy and Graves' hyperthyroidism. Overall study findings and caveats: Stable hyperthyroidism and ophthalmopathy were told apart by a 13-signature model, which achieved about 88% sensitivity and just over 80% specificity.

Investigators amplified TCR beta CDR3 regions from RNA transcripts. Scientists carried out first-round RT-PCR using HTBI primers and then a second-round multiplex PCR. TCRdb passed the multiplex PCR reads through MiXCR, listing each CDR3 protein once. The sample has about 740,000 distinct CDR3 sequences; approximately 40% are singletons. This TCR derives from an adult man with Graves' ophthalmopathy. The sample comprised peripheral blood.

CDR3: CASSLVPSGRYEQYF. CDR3 nucleotides: TGTGCCAGCAGCTTAGTACCTAGCGGGAGATACGAGCAGTACTTC. The V and J genes are TRBV7-9 and TRBJ2-7; 10 bases agree with TRBD2. V shed 1 base and J 4 bases; nucleotides not matched to a gene: 4. The CDR3 runs 15 residues. Germline CDR1 SEHNR, CDR2 FQNEAQ (reference sequence).